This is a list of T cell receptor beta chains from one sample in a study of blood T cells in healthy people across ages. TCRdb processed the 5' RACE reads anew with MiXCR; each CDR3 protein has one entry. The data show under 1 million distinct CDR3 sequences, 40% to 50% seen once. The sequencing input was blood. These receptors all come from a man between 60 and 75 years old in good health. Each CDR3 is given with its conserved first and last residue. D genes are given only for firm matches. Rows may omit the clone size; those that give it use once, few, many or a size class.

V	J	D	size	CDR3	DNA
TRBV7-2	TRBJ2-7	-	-	CASSAQQFNEQYF	TGTGCCAGCAGCGCCCAGCAGTTTAACGAGCAGTACTTC
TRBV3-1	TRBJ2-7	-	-	CASSQRGSNNYNEQYF	TGTGCCAGCAGCCAGCGGGGTTCCAATAACTACAATGAGCAGTACTTC
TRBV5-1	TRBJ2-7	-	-	CASRRDTTPYEQYF	TGCGCCAGCAGGCGGGACACCACCCCCTACGAGCAGTACTTC
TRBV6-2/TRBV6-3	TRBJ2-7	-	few	CASSYNSLASYEQYF	TGTGCCAGCAGTTACAATTCTCTTGCCTCCTACGAGCAGTACTTC
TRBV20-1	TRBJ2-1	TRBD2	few	CSARVAGGINNEQFF	TGCAGTGCTAGAGTGGCGGGGGGTATAAACAATGAGCAGTTCTTC
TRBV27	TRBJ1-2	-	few	CASSPLGLPNYGYTF	TGTGCCAGCAGTCCCCTAGGGCTTCCTAACTATGGCTACACCTTC
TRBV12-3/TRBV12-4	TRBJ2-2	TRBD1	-	CASTNDRGQNTGELFF	TGTGCCAGCACCAATGACAGGGGGCAGAACACCGGGGAGCTGTTTTTT
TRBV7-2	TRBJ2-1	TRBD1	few	CASRSGQLTYNEQFF	TGTGCCAGCAGATCGGGACAGCTTACCTACAATGAGCAGTTCTTC
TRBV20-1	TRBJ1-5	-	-	CSARGDERGNQPQHF	TGCAGTGCTAGAGGCGATGAACGGGGCAATCAGCCCCAGCATTTT
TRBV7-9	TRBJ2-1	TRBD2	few	CATPRGLAGGNEQFF	TGTGCCACCCCCAGAGGACTAGCGGGGGGCAATGAGCAGTTCTTC
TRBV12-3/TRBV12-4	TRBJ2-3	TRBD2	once	CASSLEGRVTQYF	TGTGCCAGCAGTTTAGAGGGGAGGGTTACGCAGTATTTT
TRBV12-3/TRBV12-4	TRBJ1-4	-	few	CASSLGGEAAGEKLFF	TGTGCCAGCAGTTTAGGCGGGGAAGCAGCAGGTGAAAAACTGTTTTTT
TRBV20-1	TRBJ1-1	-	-	CSARGAFPEAFF	TGCAGTGCTAGGGGGGCGTTCCCTGAAGCTTTCTTT
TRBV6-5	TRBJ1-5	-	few	CASSSTGVNQPQHF	TGTGCCAGCAGTTCCACGGGTGTCAATCAGCCCCAGCATTTT
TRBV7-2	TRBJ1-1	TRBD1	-	CASSPQQGVVTEAFF	TGTGCCAGCAGCCCACAACAGGGGGTTGTCACTGAAGCTTTCTTT
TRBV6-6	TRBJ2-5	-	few	CASSYVEETQYF	TGTGCCAGCAGTTATGTAGAAGAGACCCAGTACTTC
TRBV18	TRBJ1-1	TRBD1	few	CASSRDRPNTEAFF	TGTGCCAGCTCAAGGGACAGGCCAAACACTGAAGCTTTCTTT
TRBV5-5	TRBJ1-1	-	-	CASSRRGTEAFF	TGTGCCAGCAGCCGCCGGGGGACTGAAGCTTTCTTT
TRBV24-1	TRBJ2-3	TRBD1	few	CATSDDRGREDTQYF	TGTGCCACCAGTGATGACAGGGGGCGCGAGGATACGCAGTATTTT
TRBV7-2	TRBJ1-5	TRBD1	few	CASSRTGGGLGNQPQHF	TGTGCCAGCAGCCGGACAGGGGGAGGTTTGGGCAATCAGCCCCAGCATTTT
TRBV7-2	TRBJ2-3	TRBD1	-	CASSSKYRGRADTQYF	TGTGCCAGCAGCTCAAAATACAGGGGGAGAGCAGATACGCAGTATTTT
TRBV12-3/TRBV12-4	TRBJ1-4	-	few	CASRKPRDEKLFF	TGTGCCAGCAGAAAGCCCCGGGATGAAAAACTGTTTTTT
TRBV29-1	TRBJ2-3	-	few	CSAERLDTQYF	TGCAGCGCAGAACGTTTGGATACGCAGTATTTT
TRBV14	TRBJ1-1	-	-	CASSQEPGEAFF	TGTGCCAGCAGCCAAGAACCAGGGGAAGCTTTCTTT
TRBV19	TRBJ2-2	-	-	CASSRPLLRENTGELFF	TGTGCCAGTAGTCGTCCTCTTCTGAGGGAGAACACCGGGGAGCTGTTTTTT
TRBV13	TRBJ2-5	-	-	CASSLKQNQETRYF	TGTGCCAGCAGCTTAAAACAAAACCAAGAGACCCGGTACTTC
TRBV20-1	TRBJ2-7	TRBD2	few	CSARDVPRTSLGYEQYF	TGCAGTGCTAGAGATGTGCCCCGGACTAGTCTCGGCTACGAGCAGTACTTC
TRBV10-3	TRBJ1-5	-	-	CATSRAGDNQPQHF	TGTGCCACATCAAGGGCGGGGGATAATCAGCCCCAGCATTTT
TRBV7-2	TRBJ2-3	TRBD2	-	CASSLRTSGGLDTQYF	TGTGCCAGCAGCCTACGGACTAGCGGGGGATTGGATACGCAGTATTTT
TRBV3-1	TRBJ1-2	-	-	CASSPFDNYGYTF	TGTGCCAGCAGCCCATTCGATAACTATGGCTACACCTTC
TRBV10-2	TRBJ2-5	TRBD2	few	CASSVWASGKETQYF	TGCGCCAGCAGTGTGTGGGCTAGCGGGAAAGAGACCCAGTACTTC
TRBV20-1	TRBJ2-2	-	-	CSARGGIDTGELFF	TGCAGTGCTAGAGGGGGAATTGACACCGGGGAGCTGTTTTTT
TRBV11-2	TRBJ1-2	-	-	CASSLLGQLYGCTF	TGTGCCAGCAGCTTACTAGGACAGCTCTATGGCTGCACCTTC
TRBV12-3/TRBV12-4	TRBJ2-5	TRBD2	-	CASSFQAGGKGTQYF	TGTGCCAGCAGTTTCCAGGCGGGGGGAAAAGGGACCCAGTACTTC
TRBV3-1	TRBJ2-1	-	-	CASSRSPDSSYNEQFF	TGTGCCAGCAGCCGGTCGCCTGATAGCTCCTACAATGAGCAGTTCTTC
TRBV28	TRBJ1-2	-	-	CASSPTLDYGYTF	TGTGCCAGCAGCCCCACTTTGGACTATGGCTACACCTTC
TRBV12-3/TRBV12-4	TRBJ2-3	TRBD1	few	CASSPRRGYTDTQYF	TGTGCCAGCAGTCCCCGCAGGGGGTACACAGATACGCAGTATTTT
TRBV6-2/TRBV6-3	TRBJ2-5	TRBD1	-	CASSSLRTGGGKTQYF	TGTGCCAGCAGTTCTCTAAGGACAGGAGGAGGAAAGACCCAGTACTTC
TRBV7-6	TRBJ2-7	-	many	CASSLATGNEQYF	TGTGCCAGCAGCTTAGCTACTGGGAACGAGCAGTACTTC